This is a list of T cell receptor beta chains from one sample in a study of neurological immune-mediated disorders. TCRdb re-called the 5' RACE reads with MiXCR, one entry per CDR3 protein. Among 50,000 or so distinct CDR3 sequences listed, 3.8% were seen once. Source material: PBMCs. These receptors came from a man in his 60s with multiple sclerosis. Both conserved end residues are part of each CDR3. Each record gives: D gene, clone size, V gene, J gene, CDR3 protein, CDR3 DNA. D genes are given only for firm matches. Clone size is shown for a subset of rows, as once, few, many or a class of expanded clone.

D gene: .; clone size: few; V gene: TRBV7-9; J gene: TRBJ2-5; CDR3 protein: CASSQGSGFEETQYF; CDR3 DNA: TGTGCCAGCAGTCAGGGGTCTGGGTTTGAAGAGACCCAGTACTTC
D gene: .; clone size: many; V gene: TRBV29-1; J gene: TRBJ1-1; CDR3 protein: CSVGGQNTEAFF; CDR3 DNA: TGCAGCGTTGGGGGTCAGAACACTGAAGCTTTCTTT
D gene: .; clone size: .; V gene: TRBV10-2; J gene: TRBJ1-1; CDR3 protein: CASSIKGNTEAFF; CDR3 DNA: TGCGCCAGCTCGATTAAGGGTAACACTGAAGCTTTCTTT
D gene: .; clone size: many; V gene: TRBV20-1; J gene: TRBJ2-1; CDR3 protein: CSARDRKRDNEQFF; CDR3 DNA: TGCAGTGCTAGAGATAGGAAACGAGACAATGAGCAGTTCTTC
D gene: .; clone size: few; V gene: TRBV25-1; J gene: TRBJ1-4; CDR3 protein: CASSEGGAGDEKLFF; CDR3 DNA: TGTGCCAGCAGTGAAGGGGGCGCGGGTGATGAAAAACTGTTTTTT
D gene: .; clone size: many; V gene: TRBV9; J gene: TRBJ2-3; CDR3 protein: CASSVGHGRSDTQYF; CDR3 DNA: TGTGCCAGCAGCGTCGGACACGGCAGGTCAGATACGCAGTATTTT
D gene: .; clone size: .; V gene: TRBV7-6; J gene: TRBJ2-2; CDR3 protein: CASTKLEGGTNTGELFF; CDR3 DNA: TGTGCCAGCACCAAACTAGAGGGGGGGACGAACACCGGGGAGCTGTTTTTT
D gene: TRBD2; clone size: many; V gene: TRBV6-6; J gene: TRBJ2-5; CDR3 protein: CASTFSGGPRETQYF; CDR3 DNA: TGTGCCAGCACCTTTAGCGGGGGCCCCCGGGAGACCCAGTACTTC
D gene: TRBD2; clone size: .; V gene: TRBV20-1; J gene: TRBJ2-2; CDR3 protein: CSARDLLAGAQPSNTGELFF; CDR3 DNA: TGCAGTGCTAGAGACCTACTAGCGGGAGCGCAACCTTCGAACACCGGGGAGCTGTTTTTT
D gene: .; clone size: many; V gene: TRBV10-3; J gene: TRBJ1-2; CDR3 protein: CATRVTGISYGYTF; CDR3 DNA: TGTGCCACCCGCGTAACTGGGATAAGTTATGGCTACACCTTC
D gene: .; clone size: many; V gene: TRBV5-6; J gene: TRBJ2-7; CDR3 protein: CASSRDGKVPYEQYF; CDR3 DNA: TGTGCCAGCAGCCGGGACGGTAAAGTACCCTACGAGCAGTACTTC
D gene: .; clone size: many; V gene: TRBV20-1; J gene: TRBJ2-7; CDR3 protein: CSAGPGATPDEQYF; CDR3 DNA: TGCAGTGCTGGACCAGGGGCCACGCCCGACGAGCAGTACTTC
D gene: TRBD1; clone size: many; V gene: TRBV28; J gene: TRBJ1-2; CDR3 protein: CASSLPGTVYGYTF; CDR3 DNA: TGTGCCAGCAGTCTTCCCGGGACAGTCTATGGCTACACCTTC
D gene: .; clone size: many; V gene: TRBV5-1; J gene: TRBJ2-5; CDR3 protein: CASSLGGSGETQYF; CDR3 DNA: TGCGCCAGCAGCTTGGGGGGGAGCGGCGAGACCCAGTACTTC
D gene: .; clone size: .; V gene: TRBV5-1; J gene: TRBJ1-5; CDR3 protein: CASSSQTGAPQHF; CDR3 DNA: TGCGCCAGCAGCTCCCAGACCGGGGCGCCCCAGCATTTT
D gene: .; clone size: many; V gene: TRBV3-1; J gene: TRBJ2-7; CDR3 protein: CASSRNYEQYF; CDR3 DNA: TGTGCCAGCAGCCGTAATTACGAGCAGTACTTC
D gene: .; clone size: many; V gene: TRBV20-1; J gene: TRBJ2-7; CDR3 protein: CSARGELGTGEQYF; CDR3 DNA: TGCAGTGCTAGAGGGGAGCTAGGGACCGGCGAGCAGTACTTC
D gene: .; clone size: many; V gene: TRBV7-9; J gene: TRBJ1-1; CDR3 protein: CASRLPPSTEAFF; CDR3 DNA: TGTGCCAGCAGACTGCCTCCCAGCACTGAAGCTTTCTTT
D gene: .; clone size: many; V gene: TRBV24-1; J gene: TRBJ2-3; CDR3 protein: CATSEPGGGLTDTQYF; CDR3 DNA: TGTGCCACCAGTGAACCAGGGGGAGGCCTTACAGATACGCAGTATTTT
D gene: .; clone size: many; V gene: TRBV29-1; J gene: TRBJ2-1; CDR3 protein: CSVYVLLEQFF; CDR3 DNA: TGCAGCGTTTACGTCCTGCTGGAGCAGTTCTTC
D gene: .; clone size: many; V gene: TRBV7-2; J gene: TRBJ2-7; CDR3 protein: CASRGTTYEQYF; CDR3 DNA: TGTGCCAGTCGGGGGACGACCTACGAGCAGTACTTC
D gene: .; clone size: many; V gene: TRBV5-1; J gene: TRBJ1-3; CDR3 protein: CASNTGDRYSGNTICF; CDR3 DNA: TGCGCCAGCAACACCGGGGATCGCTACTCTGGAAACACCATATGTTTT